The next 29 T cell receptor beta chains were all read from a single sample in a study of cytomegalovirus exposure and HLA in healthy donors. PCR employed 60 Vbeta and 13 Jbeta primers. Method: immunoSEQ multiplex PCR; TCRdb's copy keeps in-frame clones and lacks some. The data show about 110,000 clones, around four fifths seen once. Sequenced material: PBMCs. These receptors all stem from a man aged 25 to 45 in good health and CMV-seronegative.

This clone was counted only a few times. The rearrangement joins TRBV19 to TRBJ2-7, with TRBD1 identical over 7 bases. The germline gives CDR1 LNHDA, CDR2 SQIVND (reference sequence). After removal of 6 bases from V and 2 bases from J, the junction contained 7 bases not matched to a gene. The CDR3 runs 14 residues. The CDR3 sequence: CASSYVQGTYEQYF. The CDR3 DNA is TGTGCCAGTAGCTATGTACAGGGGACCTACGAGCAGTACTTC. The full variable domain, with the rest looked up from reference TRBV19 and TRBJ2-7, is DGGITQSPKYLFRKEGQNVTLSCEQNLNHDAMYWYRQDPGQGLRLIYYSQIVNDFQKGDIAEGYSVSREKKESFPLTVTSAQKNPTAFYLCASSYVQGTYEQYFGPGTRLTVT.

The chain uses TRBV19 and TRBJ2-5; 9 nucleotides match TRBD2. This CDR3 spans 16 amino acids. Germline CDR1 LNHDA, CDR2 SQIVND (reference sequence). With V trimmed by 5 bases and J by 3 bases, 10 bases remained unmatched. This chain's CDR3 is CASSPHGASGKETQYF. CDR3 in DNA: TGTGCCAGTAGTCCCCATGGGGCTAGCGGGAAAGAGACCCAGTACTTC.

V gene TRBV19 combines with J gene TRBJ1-5; D not resolved. V was trimmed by 7 bases and J by 6 bases, leaving 16 bases between them. This CDR3 is 14 amino acids long. Germline V CDR1 and CDR2: LNHDA, SQIVND (reference sequence). The CDR3 bases are TGTGCCAGTACCATGGAAAGGGCGGGTCAGCCCCAGCATTTT. It is translated as CASTMERAGQPQHF.

This chain connects TRBV4-3 to TRBJ1-2, with D hard to call. V shed 0 bases and J shed 7 bases, with 12 bases lying between them. The germline V gene has CDR1 LGHNA and CDR2 YSLEER. The CDR3 loop spans 14 amino acids. The CDR3 loop reads CASSQDRRGLGYTF. CDR3 sequence (DNA): TGCGCCAGCAGCCAAGATCGGCGGGGTCTTGGCTACACCTTC.

The chain has TRBV11-3 and TRBJ1-1; the D gene is possibly TRBD1 (5 bases). Germline CDR1 SGHNT, CDR2 YENEEA. V lost 2 bases and J 7 bases, leaving 11 bases between the germline ends. The CDR3 is 13 amino acids. The CDR3 sequence: CASSLSRAHEAFF. CDR3 nucleotide sequence: TGTGCCAGCAGCTTATCCAGGGCCCATGAAGCTTTCTTT.

CDR3 coding DNA: TGTGCCAGCAGCCCTCGGGGAAACACTGAAGCTTTCTTT. This translates into CASSPRGNTEAFF. The genes are TRBV9 and TRBJ1-1, with D hard to call. V shed 4 bases and J shed 2 bases, with 9 bases lying between them. CDR3 length: 13 amino acids. Germline loops: CDR1 SGDLS, CDR2 YYNGEE.

The chain uses TRBV5-1 and TRBJ2-1, with 7 bases lining up with TRBD2. This CDR3 spans 15 amino acids. Germline trimming cut 7 bases from V and 5 bases from J; bases unmatched to any gene: 12. CDR1 and CDR2 from the germline V gene are SGHRS and YFSETQ. The CDR3 sequence: CASAGGGRTNNEQFF. The CDR3 region has the DNA TGCGCCAGCGCTGGGGGGGGTAGGACCAACAATGAGCAGTTCTTC.

This sequence joins TRBV28 and TRBJ1-4, with no clear D. Trimming removed 5 bases from V and 7 bases from J, with 14 bases in between. The germline CDR1 and CDR2 sequences are MDHEN and SYDVKM. The CDR3 spans 14 residues. The chain's CDR3 is CASSPRRTGEKLFF. The CDR3 DNA reads TGTGCCAGCAGTCCACGGAGGACGGGTGAAAAACTGTTTTTT.

This chain joins TRBV5-1 and TRBJ2-1, with TRBD2 identical over 12 bases. This CDR3 comprises 14 residues. The V and J ends lost 5 bases and 5 bases, in that order; junction bases with no gene match: 2. In germline, CDR1 is SGHRS, CDR2 YFSETQ. The chain's CDR3 is CASRLAGGDNEQFF. The CDR3 nucleotides read TGCGCCAGCAGACTAGCGGGGGGTGACAATGAGCAGTTCTTC.

This clone appeared a few times. The chain joins TRBV6-4 to TRBJ1-2, with D uncertain. Between the trimmed V and J ends, which lost 3 bases and 4 bases, there was a span of 6 bases. The CDR3 is 12 amino acids. The V gene's germline CDR1 is MRHNA and CDR2 SNTAGT. The CDR3 reads CASSDEGYGYTF. The CDR3, as DNA: TGTGCCAGCAGTGATGAGGGCTATGGCTACACCTTC.

This clone was found once. The rearrangement links TRBV4-1 to TRBJ1-3, with TRBD1 as a possible D gene (6 bases). CDR3 length equals 15 residues. From germline, CDR1 is MGHRA and CDR2 YSYEKL. V dropped 4 bases and J dropped 2 bases, with 12 bases sitting between them. The CDR3 DNA is TGCGCCAGCAGCCCTGGACAGACCCCTGGAAACACCATATATTTT. Encoded protein: CASSPGQTPGNTIYF.

This clone was detected once. The chain recombines TRBV5-6 with TRBJ2-5; the match to TRBD2 covers 9 bases. V was pared by 4 bases and J by 5 bases, with 18 bases of the junction left unmatched. Germline V gives CDR1 SGHDT, CDR2 YYEEEE. The CDR3 consists of 18 residues. The CDR3 loop is CASSPVFRGGGSWETQYF. The CDR3 DNA follows: TGTGCCAGCAGCCCCGTATTTCGCGGGGGGGGATCTTGGGAGACCCAGTACTTC.

The chain is built from TRBV28 and TRBJ1-5; D gene ambiguous. CDR3 length: 13 amino acids. V lost 3 bases and J 0 bases, leaving 3 bases between the germline ends. The germline gives CDR1 MDHEN, CDR2 SYDVKM. The CDR3 DNA is TGTGCCAGCAGTTTTAATAGCAATCAGCCCCAGCATTTT. Protein: CASSFNSNQPQHF.

This chain uses TRBV10-3 with TRBJ2-5; 8 nucleotides align to TRBD2. Germline V gene sequence: CDR1 ENHRY, CDR2 SYGVKD. The CDR3 runs 15 residues. J lost 5 bases, V lost 4 bases, and 9 bases had no gene match. The CDR3 DNA follows: TGTGCCATCAGTGGCCTGCGAGCGGGGGTGGAGACCCAGTACTTC. Its protein is CAISGLRAGVETQYF.

The chain links TRBV19 to TRBJ2-3; 7 nucleotides agree with TRBD2. Unmatched junction bases numbered 9, after V lost 0 bases and J lost 0 bases. Germline assignment: CDR1 LNHDA and CDR2 SQIVND (reference sequence). The CDR3 sequence is 18 residues long. The CDR3 nucleotides read TGTGCCAGTAGTATAGATCCGTGGGGGGGTACAAGCACAGATACGCAGTATTTT. This encodes CASSIDPWGGTSTDTQYF.

The V call is TRBV20-1, the J call TRBJ1-2; D ambiguous. CDR1 and CDR2 from the germline V gene are DFQATT and SNEGSKA (reference sequence). Trimming cost V 4 bases and J 5 bases, with 8 bases left between them. The CDR3 consists of 11 residues. CDR3 loop: CSAIQSYGYTF. CDR3 DNA sequence: TGCAGTGCTATTCAGTCTTATGGCTACACCTTC.

The chain links TRBV19 to TRBJ1-5, with D possibly being TRBD1 (5 bases). CDR3 size: 16 residues. Trimming took 6 bases from V and 3 from J, leaving 18 bases between them. Germline CDR1 and CDR2: LNHDA and SQIVND (reference sequence). The CDR3 region has the DNA TGTGCCAGTAGCCCAGGCGGAAGGGGTAACAATCAGCCCCAGCATTTT. It specifies CASSPGGRGNNQPQHF. Combining the CDR3 with reference TRBV19 and TRBJ1-5 gives the whole variable domain DGGITQSPKYLFRKEGQNVTLSCEQNLNHDAMYWYRQDPGQGLRLIYYSQIVNDFQKGDIAEGYSVSREKKESFPLTVTSAQKNPTAFYLCASSPGGRGNNQPQHFGDGTRLSIL.

The J gene is TRBJ2-3, the V gene TRBV6-4; 8 bases line up with TRBD2. The CDR3 covers 14 residues. Germline V gene lookup returns CDR1 MRHNA and CDR2 SNTAGT. V shed 2 bases, J shed 6 bases, and the junction held 4 bases outside the gene matches. The CDR3 nucleotides read TGTGCCAGCAGTGACAAGCGGGGGTCCGATACGCAGTATTTT. It is translated as CASSDKRGSDTQYF.

The chain links TRBV10-3 to TRBJ2-3; TRBD2 matches at 12 bases. The ends lost 0 bases at V and 3 bases at J; junction bases unmatched: 1. The germline CDR1 and CDR2 sequences are ENHRY and SYGVKD. The CDR3 loop spans 16 amino acids. This CDR3 reads CAISESTSGGTDTQYF. Here the CDR3 DNA reads TGTGCCATCAGTGAGTCGACTAGCGGGGGAACAGATACGCAGTATTTT.

V usage is TRBV7-8 and J usage is TRBJ2-1; 13 nucleotides align to TRBD2. The CDR3 sequence is 16 residues long. V lost 5 bases to trimming and J lost 5 bases; unmatched junction nucleotides: 6. Per germline, CDR1 SGHVS and CDR2 FQNEAQ. This CDR3 reads CASSPTSGRAHNEQFF. The CDR3 region has the DNA TGTGCCAGCAGCCCCACTAGCGGGAGGGCTCACAATGAGCAGTTCTTC.

This rearrangement joins TRBV4-1 to TRBJ1-6; 7 nucleotides align to TRBD1. The CDR3 loop spans 16 amino acids. The V gene's germline CDR1 is MGHRA and CDR2 YSYEKL. V shed 1 base, J shed 9 bases, and the junction held 9 bases outside the gene matches. CDR3 sequence: CASSQVKQGVVSPLHF. The DNA for the CDR3 is TGCGCCAGCAGCCAAGTTAAGCAGGGGGTTGTTTCACCCCTCCACTTT.

This sequence joins TRBV25-1 and TRBJ1-1; no firm D call. CDR3 length: 14 amino acids. The V end was cut by 3 bases, the J end by 2 bases, with 10 bases between. CDR1 MGHDK and CDR2 SYGVNS come from the germline V gene. The CDR3 nucleotides read TGTGCCAGCAGTGAGCCAGGATCCAACACTGAAGCTTTCTTT. This translates into CASSEPGSNTEAFF.

V usage is TRBV18 and J usage is TRBJ2-1; 10 bases agree with TRBD2. CDR1 KGHSH and CDR2 LQKENI come from the germline V gene. V dropped 8 bases and J dropped 3; count of bases not matched to a gene: 10. This CDR3 comprises 16 residues. The CDR3 DNA reads as TGTGCCAGCAACCGCGGGCTAGCGGGGGTCTACAATGAGCAGTTCTTC. Its translation is CASNRGLAGVYNEQFF.

This clone is a singleton in its sample. The chain uses TRBV25-1 and TRBJ1-1; TRBD1 matches 10 bases. Germline lookup yields CDR1 MGHDK and CDR2 SYGVNS. The CDR3 runs to 16 residues. Trimming cost V 1 base and J 0 bases; bases outside gene matches: 2. In DNA form, the CDR3 reads TGTGCCAGCAGTGAATGGGACAGGGGATTGAACACTGAAGCTTTCTTT. It specifies CASSEWDRGLNTEAFF. The variable domain in full, completed from reference TRBV25-1 and TRBJ1-1, reads EADIYQTPRYLVIGTGKKITLECSQTMGHDKMYWYQQDPGMELHLIHYSYGVNSTEKGDLSSESTVSRIRTEHFPLTLESARPSHTSQYLCASSEWDRGLNTEAFFGQGTRLTVV.

The chain links TRBV4-3 to TRBJ2-5, with D perhaps TRBD2 (6 bases). The CDR3 has 15 amino acids. The V gene lost 0 bases and the J gene lost 5 bases, with 13 bases spanning the gap. CDR1 is LGHNA, CDR2 YSLEER, per germline. The CDR3 nucleotides are TGCGCCAGCAGCCAAGATGCGGGACTGCCGGAGACCCAGTACTTC. This gives the protein CASSQDAGLPETQYF.

This sequence joins TRBV5-1 and TRBJ2-1; 8 bases agree with TRBD2. Unmatched junction bases numbered 14, after V lost 0 bases and J lost 3 bases. The CDR3 is made up of 19 amino acids. Germline loops: CDR1 SGHRS, CDR2 YFSETQ. The CDR3, as DNA: TGCGCCAGCAGCTTGGCGTCTAGCGGGCTGGGTAGGAGCTACAATGAGCAGTTCTTC. It codes for CASSLASSGLGRSYNEQFF.

This clone showed up just once. CDR3 residues: CASSLRTGGGGYTF. The CDR3, as DNA: TGTGCCAGCAGCTTAAGGACAGGGGGAGGTGGCTACACCTTC. V usage is TRBV7-9 and J usage is TRBJ1-2; 10 bases agree with TRBD1. V gave up 2 bases and J gave up 7 bases; unmatched junction bases: 4. The CDR3 has 14 residues. Germline CDR1 reads SEHNR; CDR2 reads FQNEAQ (reference sequence).

The V and J genes are TRBV10-1 and TRBJ2-3; D gene ambiguous. The germline CDR1 and CDR2 sequences are WNHNN and SYGVQD (reference sequence). CDR3 length equals 15 residues. V shed 2 bases and J shed 4 bases, with 13 bases lying between them. For the CDR3, the DNA is TGCGCCAGCAGTGAGCGGCCCCAGGTCGCAGATACGCAGTATTTT. Protein: CASSERPQVADTQYF.

The CDR3 sequence: CASSRQNFGYEQYF. CDR3 sequence (DNA): TGTGCCAGTAGTAGACAGAATTTTGGCTACGAGCAGTACTTC. The V call is TRBV19, the J call TRBJ2-7; perhaps TRBD1 as D (5 bases). This CDR3 contains 14 residues. Trimming cost V 4 bases and J 3 bases, with 13 bases left between them. Germline CDR1 is LNHDA and CDR2 is SQIVND (reference sequence).